The next 10 T cell receptor beta chains were all read from a single sample in a study of blood T cell repertoires in COVID-19. Using immunoSEQ multiplex PCR, the repertoire was profiled, and TCRdb retains in-frame clones only, with some absent. The table includes approximately 200,000 clones, less than 90% detected once. Material for sequencing was peripheral blood. These receptors originate from an elderly woman with COVID-19, enrolled during active disease.

In the case of this clone: Additional DNA sequences in this sample encode the identical CDR3. This chain joins TRBV30 and TRBJ1-3; perhaps TRBD1 as D (5 bases). Germline values: CDR1 GTSNPN, CDR2 SVGIG (reference sequence). This CDR3 region has 15 residues. V shed 0 bases and J shed 3 bases, with 12 bases lying between them. The CDR3 loop reads CAWSVSGVGGNTIYF. In DNA, the CDR3 is TGTGCCTGGAGTGTATCGGGGGTCGGTGGAAACACCATATATTTT.

V is TRBV3-1 (or the pseudogene TRBV3-2) and J is TRBJ2-1; 9 positions match TRBD1. The CDR3 consists of 18 residues. Germline CDR1 reads LGHDT; CDR2 reads YNNKEL (reference sequence). Trimming took 4 bases from V and 5 from J; bases not matched to a gene: 15. In DNA form, the CDR3 reads TGTGCCAGCAGCCCCGGGGACAGGGTCCTCTTCTTGAACAATGAGCAGTTCTTC. Translation gives CASSPGDRVLFLNNEQFF.

V is TRBV21-1 and J is TRBJ1-5. TRBV21-1 is a known pseudogene. This CDR3 is built from 13 residues. The CDR3 DNA is TGTGCCAGCAGCCACAGAGGGAGGGTAGCCCAGCATTTT. Protein: CASSHRGRVAQHF.

The rearrangement links TRBV3-1 (or the pseudogene TRBV3-2) to TRBJ1-1, with D maybe TRBD1 (5 bases). Trimming cost V 4 bases and J 11 bases, with 17 bases left between them. This CDR3 spans 13 amino acids. In germline, CDR1 is LGHDT, CDR2 YNNKEL (reference sequence). The CDR3: CASSLGPDKGAFF. CDR3 in DNA: TGTGCCAGCAGCCTAGGGCCGGACAAGGGCGCTTTCTTT.

This clone came up a few times. The chain recombines TRBV2 with TRBJ2-1; possible D gene TRBD2, 6 bases. There are 15 residues in the CDR3. The V gene lost 7 bases and the J gene lost 3 bases, with 16 bases spanning the gap. Germline V gene lookup returns CDR1 SNHLY and CDR2 FYNNEI. The CDR3 region is CASNRGGKGYNEQFF. In DNA, the CDR3 is TGTGCCAGCAATCGGGGAGGAAAGGGCTACAATGAGCAGTTCTTC.

The rearrangement uses TRBV5-4 and TRBJ2-3; 7 nucleotides match TRBD1. Germline V gene data show CDR1 as SGHNT and CDR2 as YYREEE (reference sequence). There are 15 residues in the CDR3. Trimming at V came to 3 bases and at J to 0 bases, leaving 4 bases not matched to a gene. CDR3 residues: CASSSRQGSTDTQYF. The DNA for the CDR3 is TGTGCCAGCAGCTCCAGACAGGGAAGCACAGATACGCAGTATTTT.

This clone was seen more than once but under ten times. The chain is built from TRBV6-5 and TRBJ2-1; D unclear. V was pared by 5 bases and J by 8 bases, with 10 bases between. This CDR3 spans 12 amino acids. Per the germline V gene, CDR1 is MNHEY and CDR2 is SVGAGI. This CDR3 reads CASSPTFDEQFF. The CDR3 coding sequence is TGTGCCAGCAGTCCGACATTCGATGAGCAGTTCTTC.

The V gene is TRBV19, the J gene TRBJ1-5; D perhaps matches TRBD1 (6 bases). CDR3 size: 15 residues. The V end was cut by 4 bases, the J end by 6 bases, with 16 bases between. CDR1 LNHDA and CDR2 SQIVND come from the germline V gene (reference sequence). The CDR3 coding sequence is TGTGCCAGTAGTACCTCGACAGGATTGGGTCAGCCCCAGCATTTT. Encoded protein: CASSTSTGLGQPQHF.

The chain combines TRBV5-8 with TRBJ1-5, with D perhaps TRBD1 (5 bases). In germline, CDR1 is SGHTS, CDR2 YDEGEE. V was pared by 4 bases and J by 2 bases, with 13 bases between. CDR3 length equals 15 residues. The CDR3 loop reads CASSPLGGGNQPQHF. CDR3 bases: TGTGCCAGCAGCCCATTGGGGGGGGGCAATCAGCCCCAGCATTTT.

This chain links TRBV7-8 with TRBJ2-3; 9 bases are shared with TRBD2. CDR1 and CDR2 (germline): SGHVS, FQNEAQ. After removal of 3 bases from V and 4 bases from J, the junction contained 2 bases not matched to a gene. The CDR3 has 14 residues. The DNA for the CDR3 is TGTGCCAGCAGCTTTGCGGGGGGGCCAGATACGCAGTATTTT. Encoded protein: CASSFAGGPDTQYF.